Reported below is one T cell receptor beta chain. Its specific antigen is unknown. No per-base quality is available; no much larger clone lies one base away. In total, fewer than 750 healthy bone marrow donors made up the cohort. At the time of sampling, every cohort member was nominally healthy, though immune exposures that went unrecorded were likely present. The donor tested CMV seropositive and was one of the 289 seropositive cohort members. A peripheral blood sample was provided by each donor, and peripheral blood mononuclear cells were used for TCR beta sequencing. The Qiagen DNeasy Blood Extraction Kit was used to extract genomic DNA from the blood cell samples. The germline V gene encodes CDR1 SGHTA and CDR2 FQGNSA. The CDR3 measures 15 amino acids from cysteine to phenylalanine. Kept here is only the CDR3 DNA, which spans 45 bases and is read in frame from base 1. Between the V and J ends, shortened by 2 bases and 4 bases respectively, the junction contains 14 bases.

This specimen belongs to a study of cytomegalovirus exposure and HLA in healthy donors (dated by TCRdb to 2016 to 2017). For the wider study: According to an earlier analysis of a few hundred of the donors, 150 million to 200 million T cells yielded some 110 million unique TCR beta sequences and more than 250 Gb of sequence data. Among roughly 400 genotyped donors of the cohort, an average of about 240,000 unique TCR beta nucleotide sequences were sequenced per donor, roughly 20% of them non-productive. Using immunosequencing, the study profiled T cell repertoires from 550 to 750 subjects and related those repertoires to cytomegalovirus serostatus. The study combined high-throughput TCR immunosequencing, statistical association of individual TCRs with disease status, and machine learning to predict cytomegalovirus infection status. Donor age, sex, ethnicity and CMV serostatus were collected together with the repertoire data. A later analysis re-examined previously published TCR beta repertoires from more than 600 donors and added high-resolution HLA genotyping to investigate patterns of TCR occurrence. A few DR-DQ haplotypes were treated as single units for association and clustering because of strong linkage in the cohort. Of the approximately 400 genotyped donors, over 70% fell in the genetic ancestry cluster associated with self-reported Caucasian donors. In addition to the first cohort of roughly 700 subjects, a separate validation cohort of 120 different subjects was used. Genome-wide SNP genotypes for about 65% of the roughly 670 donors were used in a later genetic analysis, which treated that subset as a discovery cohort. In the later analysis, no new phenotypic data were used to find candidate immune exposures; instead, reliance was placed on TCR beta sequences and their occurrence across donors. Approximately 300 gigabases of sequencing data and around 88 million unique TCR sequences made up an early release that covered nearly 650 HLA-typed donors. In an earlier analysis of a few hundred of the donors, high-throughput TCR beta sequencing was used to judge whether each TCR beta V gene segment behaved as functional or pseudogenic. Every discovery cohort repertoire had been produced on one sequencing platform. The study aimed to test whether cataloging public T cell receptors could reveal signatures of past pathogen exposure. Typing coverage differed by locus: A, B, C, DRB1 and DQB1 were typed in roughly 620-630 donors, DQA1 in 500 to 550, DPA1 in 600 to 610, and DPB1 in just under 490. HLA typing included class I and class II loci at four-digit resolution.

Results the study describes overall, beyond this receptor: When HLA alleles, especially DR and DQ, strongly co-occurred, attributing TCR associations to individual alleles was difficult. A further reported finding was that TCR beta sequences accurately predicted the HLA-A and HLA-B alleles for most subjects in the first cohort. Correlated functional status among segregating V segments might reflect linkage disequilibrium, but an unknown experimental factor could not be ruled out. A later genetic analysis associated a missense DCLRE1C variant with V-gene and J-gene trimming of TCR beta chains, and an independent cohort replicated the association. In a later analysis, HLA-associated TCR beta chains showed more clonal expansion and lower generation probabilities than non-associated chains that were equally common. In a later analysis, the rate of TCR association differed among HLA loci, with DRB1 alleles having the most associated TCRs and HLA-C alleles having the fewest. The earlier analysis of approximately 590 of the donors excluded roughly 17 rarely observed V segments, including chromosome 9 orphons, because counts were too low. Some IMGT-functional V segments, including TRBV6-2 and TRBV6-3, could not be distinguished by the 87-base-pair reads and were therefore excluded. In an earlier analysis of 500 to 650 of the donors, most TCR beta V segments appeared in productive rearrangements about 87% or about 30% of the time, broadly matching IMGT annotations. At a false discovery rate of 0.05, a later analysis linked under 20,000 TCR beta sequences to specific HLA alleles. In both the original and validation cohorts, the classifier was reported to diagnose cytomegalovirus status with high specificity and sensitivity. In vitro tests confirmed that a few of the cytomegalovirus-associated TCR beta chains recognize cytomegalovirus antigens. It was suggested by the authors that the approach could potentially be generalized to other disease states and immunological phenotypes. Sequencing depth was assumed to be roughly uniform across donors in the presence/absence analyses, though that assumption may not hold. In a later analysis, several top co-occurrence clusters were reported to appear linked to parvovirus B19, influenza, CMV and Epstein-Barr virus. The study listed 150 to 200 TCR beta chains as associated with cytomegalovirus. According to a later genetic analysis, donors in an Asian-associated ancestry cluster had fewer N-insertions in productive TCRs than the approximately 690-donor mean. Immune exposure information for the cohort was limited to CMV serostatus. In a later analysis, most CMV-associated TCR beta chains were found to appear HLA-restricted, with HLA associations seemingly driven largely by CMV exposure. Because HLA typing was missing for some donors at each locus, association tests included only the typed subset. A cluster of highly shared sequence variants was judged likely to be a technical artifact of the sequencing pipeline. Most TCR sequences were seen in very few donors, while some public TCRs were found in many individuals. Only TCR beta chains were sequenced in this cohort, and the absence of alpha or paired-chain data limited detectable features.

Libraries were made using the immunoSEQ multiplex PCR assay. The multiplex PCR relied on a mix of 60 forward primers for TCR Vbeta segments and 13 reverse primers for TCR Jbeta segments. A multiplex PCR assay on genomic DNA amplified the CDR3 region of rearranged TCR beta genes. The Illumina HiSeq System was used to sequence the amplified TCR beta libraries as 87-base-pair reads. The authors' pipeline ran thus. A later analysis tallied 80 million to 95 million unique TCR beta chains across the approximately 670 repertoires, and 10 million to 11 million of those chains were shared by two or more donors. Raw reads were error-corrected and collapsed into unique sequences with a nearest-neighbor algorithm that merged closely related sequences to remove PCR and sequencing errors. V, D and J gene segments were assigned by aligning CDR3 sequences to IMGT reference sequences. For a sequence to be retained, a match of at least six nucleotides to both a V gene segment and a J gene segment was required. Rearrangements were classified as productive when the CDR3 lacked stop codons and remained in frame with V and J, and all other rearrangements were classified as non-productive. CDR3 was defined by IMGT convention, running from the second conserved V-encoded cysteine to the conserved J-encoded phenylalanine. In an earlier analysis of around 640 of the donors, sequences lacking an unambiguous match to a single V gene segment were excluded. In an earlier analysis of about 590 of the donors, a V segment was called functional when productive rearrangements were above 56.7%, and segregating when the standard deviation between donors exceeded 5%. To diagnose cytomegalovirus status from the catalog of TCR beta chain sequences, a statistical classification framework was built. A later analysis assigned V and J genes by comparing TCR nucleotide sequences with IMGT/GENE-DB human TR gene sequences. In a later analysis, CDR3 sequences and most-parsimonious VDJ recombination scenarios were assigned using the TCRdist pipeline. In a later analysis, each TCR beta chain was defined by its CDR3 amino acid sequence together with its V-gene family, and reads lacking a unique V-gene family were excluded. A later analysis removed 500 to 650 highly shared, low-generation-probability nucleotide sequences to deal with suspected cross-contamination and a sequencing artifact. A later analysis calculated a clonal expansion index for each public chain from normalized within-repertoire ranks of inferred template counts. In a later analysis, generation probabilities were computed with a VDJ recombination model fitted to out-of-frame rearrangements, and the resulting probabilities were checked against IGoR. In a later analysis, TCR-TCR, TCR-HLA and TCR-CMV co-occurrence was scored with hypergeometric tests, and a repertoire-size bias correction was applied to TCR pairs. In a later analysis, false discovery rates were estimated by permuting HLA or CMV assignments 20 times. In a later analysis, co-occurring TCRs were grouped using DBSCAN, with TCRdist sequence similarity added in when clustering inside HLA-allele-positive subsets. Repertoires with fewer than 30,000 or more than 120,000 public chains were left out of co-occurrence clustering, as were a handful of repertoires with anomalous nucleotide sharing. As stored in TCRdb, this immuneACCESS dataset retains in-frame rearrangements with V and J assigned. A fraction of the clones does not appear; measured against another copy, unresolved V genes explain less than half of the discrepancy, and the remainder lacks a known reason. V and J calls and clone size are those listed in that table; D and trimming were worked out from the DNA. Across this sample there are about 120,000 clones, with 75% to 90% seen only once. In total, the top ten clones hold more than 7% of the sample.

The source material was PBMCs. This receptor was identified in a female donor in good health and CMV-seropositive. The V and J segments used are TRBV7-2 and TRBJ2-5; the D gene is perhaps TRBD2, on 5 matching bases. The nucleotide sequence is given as TGTGCCAGCAGCTTAATGGATTTTGAGGGAGAGACCCAGTACTTC. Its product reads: CASSLMDFEGETQYF.